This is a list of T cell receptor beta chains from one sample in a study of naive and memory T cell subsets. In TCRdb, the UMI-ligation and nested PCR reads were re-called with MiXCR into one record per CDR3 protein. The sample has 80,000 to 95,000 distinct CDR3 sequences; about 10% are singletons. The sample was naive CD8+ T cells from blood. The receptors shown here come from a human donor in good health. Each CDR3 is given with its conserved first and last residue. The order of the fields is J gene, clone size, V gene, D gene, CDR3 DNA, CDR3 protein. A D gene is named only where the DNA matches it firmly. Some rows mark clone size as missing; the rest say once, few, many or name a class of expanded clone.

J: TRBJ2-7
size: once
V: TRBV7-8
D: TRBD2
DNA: TGTGCCAGCAGCTTATTCGGGGGGGGGGGCTACGAGCAGTACTTC
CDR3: CASSLFGGGGYEQYF

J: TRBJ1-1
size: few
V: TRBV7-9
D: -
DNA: TGTGCCAGCAGCTTAGTAGGGAGAGGGCCGGGCACTGAAGCTTTCTTT
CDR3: CASSLVGRGPGTEAFF

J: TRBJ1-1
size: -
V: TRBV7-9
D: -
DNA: TGTGCCAGCAGCTTAGGAGCGTACACTGAAGCTTTCTTT
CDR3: CASSLGAYTEAFF

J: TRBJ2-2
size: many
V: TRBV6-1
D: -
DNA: TGTGCCAGCAGGATTTCAGGCGGCGGGCCGAACACCGGGGAGCTGTTTTTT
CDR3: CASRISGGGPNTGELFF

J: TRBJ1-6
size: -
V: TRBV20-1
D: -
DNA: TGCAGTGCTACAGCCTCGCGGAGCTCCTATAATTCACCCCTCCACTTT
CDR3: CSATASRSSYNSPLHF

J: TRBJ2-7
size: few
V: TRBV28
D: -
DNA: TGTGCCAGCACCCTCGAAGCGACCCAATCCTACGAGCAGTACTTC
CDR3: CASTLEATQSYEQYF

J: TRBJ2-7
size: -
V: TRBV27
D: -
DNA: TGTGCCAGCAGTTTTTTTTTTGGAGACTACGAGCAGTACTTC
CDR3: CASSFFFGDYEQYF

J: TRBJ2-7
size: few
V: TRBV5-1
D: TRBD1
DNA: TGCGCCAGCAGCTTGGAAACAGGGGGCTACGAGCAGTACTTC
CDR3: CASSLETGGYEQYF

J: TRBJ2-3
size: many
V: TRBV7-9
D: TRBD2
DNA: TGTGCCAGCAGCCCCCGGACTAGCGTTAGCACAGATACGCAGTATTTT
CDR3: CASSPRTSVSTDTQYF

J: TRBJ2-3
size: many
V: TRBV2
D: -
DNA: TGTGCCAGCAGTGATCTCCTAGCCCAAAGCACAGATACGCAGTATTTT
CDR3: CASSDLLAQSTDTQYF

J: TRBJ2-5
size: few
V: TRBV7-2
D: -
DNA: TGTGCCAGCAGCTTACCATTCGCCCAAGAGACCCAGTACTTC
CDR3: CASSLPFAQETQYF

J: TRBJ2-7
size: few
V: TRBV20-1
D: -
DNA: TGCAGTGCTAGTAACCGGGACTCCTACGAGCAGTACTTC
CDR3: CSASNRDSYEQYF

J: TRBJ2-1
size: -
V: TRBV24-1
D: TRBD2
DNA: TGTGCCACCAGTGAGACCGGGACTAAATACAATGAGCAGTTCTTC
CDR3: CATSETGTKYNEQFF

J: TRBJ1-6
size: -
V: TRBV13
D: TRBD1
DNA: TGTGCCAGCAGCTTAAGGAGCAGGGGGGGACTATATAATTCACCCCTCCACTTT
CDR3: CASSLRSRGGLYNSPLHF

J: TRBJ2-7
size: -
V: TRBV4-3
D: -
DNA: TGCGCCAGCAGCCAAGGACTAGATAACTACGAGCAGTACTTC
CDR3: CASSQGLDNYEQYF

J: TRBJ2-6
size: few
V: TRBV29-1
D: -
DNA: TGCAGCGTTCATGCGGGACCTTCTGGGGCCAACGTCCTGACTTTC
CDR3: CSVHAGPSGANVLTF

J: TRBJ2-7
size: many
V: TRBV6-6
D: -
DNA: TGTGCCAGCAGTGCTAGCTCCTACGAGCAGTACTTC
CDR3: CASSASSYEQYF

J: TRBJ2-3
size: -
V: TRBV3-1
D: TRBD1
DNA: TGTGCCAGCAGCCCCCGGACAGGAACAAGCCCAGATACGCAGTATTTT
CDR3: CASSPRTGTSPDTQYF

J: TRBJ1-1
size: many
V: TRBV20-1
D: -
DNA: TGCAGTGCAGGGAAATACACTGAAGCTTTCTTT
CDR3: CSAGKYTEAFF

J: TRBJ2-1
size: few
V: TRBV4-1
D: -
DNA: TGCGCCAGCAGCCCCGGAGGAGAAGGGGAAGAATACAATGAGCAGTTCTTC
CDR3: CASSPGGEGEEYNEQFF

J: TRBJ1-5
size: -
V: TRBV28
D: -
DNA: TGTGCCAGCAGACCCCCATGGGGAGGCAATCAGCCCCAGCATTTT
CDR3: CASRPPWGGNQPQHF

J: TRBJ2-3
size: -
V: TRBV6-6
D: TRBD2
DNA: TGTGCCAGCAGTTATCGGACTAGCGGCACAGATACGCAGTATTTT
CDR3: CASSYRTSGTDTQYF

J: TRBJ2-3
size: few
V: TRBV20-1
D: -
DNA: TGCAGTGTTAGCCCCAAGGGGGTGGGTACGCAGTATTTT
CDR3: CSVSPKGVGTQYF

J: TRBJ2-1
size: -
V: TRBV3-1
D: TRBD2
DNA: TGTGCCAGCAGCCTACCGGGACTAGCGGGAGACTACAATGAGCAGTTCTTC
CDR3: CASSLPGLAGDYNEQFF

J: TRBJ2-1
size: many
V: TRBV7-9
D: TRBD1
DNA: TGTGCCAGCAGCCCGACAGGGGGCTGGGGAAATGAGCAGTTCTTC
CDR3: CASSPTGGWGNEQFF

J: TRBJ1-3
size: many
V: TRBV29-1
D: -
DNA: TGCAGCGTCACCAGGGACCTCTCTGGAAACACCATATATTTT
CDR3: CSVTRDLSGNTIYF

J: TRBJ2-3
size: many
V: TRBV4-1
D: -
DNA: TGCGCCAGCAGCCTACTAGGTGGAGCCCAAGGGTATACGCAGTATTTT
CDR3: CASSLLGGAQGYTQYF

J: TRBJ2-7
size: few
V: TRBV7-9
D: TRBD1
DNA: TGTGCCAGCAGCGAGGGGACAGTAGACTACGAGCAGTACTTC
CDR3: CASSEGTVDYEQYF

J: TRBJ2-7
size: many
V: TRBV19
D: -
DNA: TGTGCCAGTAGTACCGAAACTTCCAGGGCGTCCTACGAGCAGTACTTC
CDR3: CASSTETSRASYEQYF

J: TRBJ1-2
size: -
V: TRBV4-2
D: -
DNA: TGTGCCAGCAGCCAAGAACGTGAGGGCAACTATGGCTACACCTTC
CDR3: CASSQEREGNYGYTF

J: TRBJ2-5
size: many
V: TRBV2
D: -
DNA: TGTGCCAGCATGGGGGGGCAGTCCTGGGAGACCCAGTACTTC
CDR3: CASMGGQSWETQYF

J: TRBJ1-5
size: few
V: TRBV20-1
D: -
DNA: TGCAGTGCCTGGCCCCGGGATTTCAATCAGCCCCAGCATTTT
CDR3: CSAWPRDFNQPQHF

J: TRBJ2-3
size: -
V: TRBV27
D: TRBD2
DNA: TGTGCCAGCAGCCGGGGGACTAGCGGCACAGATACGCAGTATTTT
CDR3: CASSRGTSGTDTQYF

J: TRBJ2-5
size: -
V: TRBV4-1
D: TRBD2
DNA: TGCGCCAGCAGCCAAGATGTTGCGTCTAGCGGGATGCAAGAGACCCAGTACTTC
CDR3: CASSQDVASSGMQETQYF

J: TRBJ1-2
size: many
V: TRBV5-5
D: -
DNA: TGTGCCAGCAGCTTGGGGCAGGTGAACTATGGCTACACCTTC
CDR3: CASSLGQVNYGYTF

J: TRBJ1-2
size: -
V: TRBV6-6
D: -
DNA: TGTGCCAGCAGTTACTCGCCCAACTATGGCTACACCTTC
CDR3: CASSYSPNYGYTF

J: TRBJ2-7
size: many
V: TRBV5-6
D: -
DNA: TGTGCCAGCAGCTTGGTCGTATCCGGAAACTCCTACGAGCAGTACTTC
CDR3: CASSLVVSGNSYEQYF

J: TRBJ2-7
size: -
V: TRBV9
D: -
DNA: TGTGCCAGCAGCGGTAGTCTTGGGTCAGGGGCTTGGGGCGAGCAGTACTTC
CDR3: CASSGSLGSGAWGEQYF

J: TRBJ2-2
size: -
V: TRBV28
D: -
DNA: TGTGCCAGCAGTTTCTCAGCGGGCGGGGAGCTGTTTTTT
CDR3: CASSFSAGGELFF

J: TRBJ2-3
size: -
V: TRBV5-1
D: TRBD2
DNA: TGCGCCAGCAGCTTGGGAAGACTAGCGAAACACACAGATACGCAGTATTTT
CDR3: CASSLGRLAKHTDTQYF

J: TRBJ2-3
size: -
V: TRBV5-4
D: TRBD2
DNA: TGTGCCAGCAGCGTCGGTCGGGAGGGGAGCACAGATACGCAGTATTTT
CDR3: CASSVGREGSTDTQYF

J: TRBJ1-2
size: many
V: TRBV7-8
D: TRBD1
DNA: TGTGCCAGCAGCTTAAGTACGACAGGGTTTTATGGCTACACCTTC
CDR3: CASSLSTTGFYGYTF

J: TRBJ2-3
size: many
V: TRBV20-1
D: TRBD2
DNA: TGCAGTGCTAGAGGAGTCACTAGCGGGAGCACAGATACGCAGTATTTT
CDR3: CSARGVTSGSTDTQYF

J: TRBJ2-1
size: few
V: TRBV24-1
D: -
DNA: TGTGCCACCAGTGATCACATGGCAGGGGTCCATGAGCAGTTCTTC
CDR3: CATSDHMAGVHEQFF

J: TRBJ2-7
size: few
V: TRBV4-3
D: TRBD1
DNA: TGCGCCAGCAGCCAAGAGACAGGGTTCCACGAGCAGTACTTC
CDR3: CASSQETGFHEQYF

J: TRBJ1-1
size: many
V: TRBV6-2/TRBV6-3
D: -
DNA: TGTGCCAGCAGCCCCGAGGGGCGAAACACTGAAGCTTTCTTT
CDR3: CASSPEGRNTEAFF

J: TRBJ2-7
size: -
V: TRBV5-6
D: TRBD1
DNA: TGTGCCAGCAGCTTCGGGACAGGGCCGTACGAGCAGTACTTC
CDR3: CASSFGTGPYEQYF

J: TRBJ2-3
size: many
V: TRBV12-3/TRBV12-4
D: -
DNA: TGTGCCAGCAGTTTCCAGGTGGCCCTAGCCCCAGATACGCAGTATTTT
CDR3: CASSFQVALAPDTQYF

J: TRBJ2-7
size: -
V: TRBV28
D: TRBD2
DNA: TGTGCCAGCAGCCGGTACGTAGGGACGACTAGCGGCCCTACCTACGAGCAGTACTTC
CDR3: CASSRYVGTTSGPTYEQYF

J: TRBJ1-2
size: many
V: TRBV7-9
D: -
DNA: TGTGCCAGCAGCTTAGACCTTAACTATGGCTACACCTTC
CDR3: CASSLDLNYGYTF

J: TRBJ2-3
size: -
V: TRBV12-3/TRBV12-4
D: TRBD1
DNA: TGTGCCAGCAGTCTCCGGACAGGGGGGCACGATACGCAGTATTTT
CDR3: CASSLRTGGHDTQYF

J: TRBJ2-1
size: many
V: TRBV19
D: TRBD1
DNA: TGTGCCAGTAGTCCAGGACAGGGTTTTGTCGGCAATGAGCAGTTCTTC
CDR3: CASSPGQGFVGNEQFF

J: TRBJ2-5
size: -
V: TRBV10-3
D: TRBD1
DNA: TGTGCCATCAGTGGGAGTTTGACAGGGGGAGCCCAAGAGACCCAGTACTTC
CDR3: CAISGSLTGGAQETQYF

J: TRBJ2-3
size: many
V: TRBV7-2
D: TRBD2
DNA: TGTGCCAGCAGCTTAATGGGGGGAGGGCCGTCAGATACGCAGTATTTT
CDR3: CASSLMGGGPSDTQYF

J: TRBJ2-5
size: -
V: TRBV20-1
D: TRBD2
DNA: TGCAGTGCTACAATAGGGACTAGCGGGAGAGATCAAGAGACCCAGTACTTC
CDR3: CSATIGTSGRDQETQYF

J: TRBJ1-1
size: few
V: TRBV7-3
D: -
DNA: TGTGCCAGCAGCCTTTCAGCGGGGACTGAAGCTTTCTTT
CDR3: CASSLSAGTEAFF

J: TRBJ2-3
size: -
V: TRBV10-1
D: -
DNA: TGCGCCAGCAGTGAAGGGAGATACACAGATACGCAGTATTTT
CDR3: CASSEGRYTDTQYF

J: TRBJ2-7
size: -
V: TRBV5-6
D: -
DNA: TGTGCCAGCAGCCCTGGCTGGACAGGCCTCGCGGGAGAGCAGTACTTC
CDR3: CASSPGWTGLAGEQYF

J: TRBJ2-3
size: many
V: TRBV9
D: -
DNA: TGTGCCAGCAGCGTAGGGATAGATACGCAGTATTTT
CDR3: CASSVGIDTQYF